One sample yielded the 23 T cell receptor beta chains listed below, sequenced in a study of T-cell memory formation after mild COVID-19. One entry per CDR3 protein, called by TCRdb with MiXCR from the 5' RACE reads. In the table there are hundreds of thousands of distinct CDR3 sequences, roughly 21% of which are singletons. The sequenced sample consisted of PBMCs or a T cell subset sorted from them (not recorded which). These receptors all come from an adult woman who had mild COVID-19 (a few samples of this study predate the infection). Cell type and time point are not known.

This sequence joins TRBV7-2 and TRBJ2-1; 13 positions match TRBD2. V was pared by 5 bases and J by 8 bases, with 6 bases of the junction left unmatched. CDR3 size: 15 residues. CDR1 and CDR2 from the germline V gene are SGHTA and FQGNSA. Here the CDR3 reads CASSELAGGPHEQFF. As DNA, the CDR3 is TGTGCCAGCAGCGAACTAGCGGGAGGGCCCCATGAGCAGTTCTTC.

The V call is TRBV20-1, the J call TRBJ1-4; D is unresolved. The CDR3 spans 17 residues. The ends were cut back, 0 bases at V and 0 bases at J, with 14 bases in the middle. The germline V gene has CDR1 DFQATT and CDR2 SNEGSKA (reference sequence). The CDR3: CSARDLRLPATNEKLFF. CDR3 in DNA: TGCAGTGCTAGAGATTTACGACTTCCTGCAACTAATGAAAAACTGTTTTTT.

V and J are TRBV25-1 and TRBJ2-1; 9 nucleotides match TRBD1. There are 15 residues in the CDR3. The ends lost 5 bases at V and 8 bases at J; junction bases unmatched: 10. The germline V gene has CDR1 MGHDK and CDR2 SYGVNS. CDR3 sequence: CASSNPGQGVDEQFF. The CDR3 DNA follows: TGTGCCAGCAGTAATCCGGGACAGGGAGTCGATGAGCAGTTCTTC.

This sequence joins TRBV12-3 or TRBV12-4 and TRBJ1-2; 10 nucleotides align to TRBD1. The CDR3 contains 14 residues. Germline trimming cut 2 bases from V and 8 bases from J; bases unmatched to any gene: 5. The CDR3 loop reads CASSLLTGGAGYTF. For the CDR3, the DNA is TGTGCCAGCAGTTTACTGACAGGGGGCGCGGGCTACACCTTC.

This clonotype has a handful of counts. This sequence joins TRBV5-1 and TRBJ2-7, with 8 bases fitting TRBD1. This CDR3 is built from 16 residues. The germline V gene has CDR1 SGHRS and CDR2 YFSETQ. Trimming took 3 bases from V and 1 from J; bases not matched to a gene: 9. CDR3 nucleotides: TGCGCCAGCAGCTATTACCCCGGGACAGGTTCCTACGAGCAGTACTTC. Protein product: CASSYYPGTGSYEQYF.

This clonotype has a count of ten or more. The genes are TRBV4-3 and TRBJ2-7; D gene uncertain. Per the germline V gene, CDR1 is LGHNA and CDR2 is YSLEER. V gave up 0 bases and J gave up 1 base, with 7 bases separating them. This CDR3 comprises 14 residues. Here the CDR3 reads CASSQDRSSYEQYF. In nucleotides, the CDR3 is TGCGCCAGCAGCCAAGACAGGAGTTCCTACGAGCAGTACTTC.

The V call is TRBV5-1, the J call TRBJ2-1, with 13 bases aligning to TRBD2. Germline V gene sequence: CDR1 SGHRS, CDR2 YFSETQ. The CDR3 is 14 amino acids. V shed 2 bases, J shed 8 bases, and the junction held 1 base outside the gene matches. The CDR3, as DNA: TGCGCCAGCAGCTTACTAGCGGGAGGGTATGAGCAGTTCTTC. Translating it yields CASSLLAGGYEQFF.

The genes are TRBV6-6 and TRBJ1-1; tentatively, D is TRBD1 (5 bases). Germline CDR1 and CDR2: MNHNY and SVGAGI (reference sequence). V lost 0 bases and J 1 base, leaving 9 bases between the germline ends. The CDR3 contains 15 residues. The CDR3 bases are TGTGCCAGCAGTTACTCTCAGGGCTCGAACACTGAAGCTTTCTTT. Amino acids: CASSYSQGSNTEAFF.

The table lists this clonotype with a few counts. The CDR3 coding sequence is TGTGCCAGCAGCCGCCGGACAGGGGGCAATGGCTACACCTTC. Translating it yields CASSRRTGGNGYTF. The chain uses TRBV12-3 or TRBV12-4 and TRBJ1-2; TRBD1 matches 11 bases. V lost 6 bases to trimming and J lost 6 bases; unmatched junction nucleotides: 6. CDR3 length: 14 amino acids.

This rearrangement joins TRBV6-5 to TRBJ2-7; 12 bases line up with TRBD1. Germline CDR1 and CDR2: MNHEY and SVGAGI. V was clipped by 4 bases and J by 5 bases; unmatched bases: 3. The CDR3 has 14 amino acids. CDR3 loop: CASSSGQGADEQYF. In DNA, the CDR3 is TGTGCCAGCAGTTCGGGACAGGGGGCCGACGAGCAGTACTTC.

The chain combines TRBV5-1 with TRBJ2-5; D possibly corresponds to TRBD1 (6 bases). V was clipped by 0 bases and J by 0 bases, with 21 bases between them. Germline CDR1 reads SGHRS; CDR2 reads YFSETQ. CDR3 length: 19 amino acids. The CDR3 nucleotides read TGCGCCAGCAGCTTGGGTTGGAATTCCGGACAGACAAACCAAGAGACCCAGTACTTC. Residues: CASSLGWNSGQTNQETQYF.

This clonotype was seen many times. The chain employs TRBV20-1 and TRBJ2-1; weak D call: TRBD2 (5 bases). The CDR3 length is 16 residues. Germline-derived CDR1 and CDR2 are DFQATT and SNEGSKA (reference sequence). Trimming left V 3 bases short and J 1 base short, with 16 bases between. CDR3 coding DNA: TGCAGTGCTAGCGGGGTGGGGAGTCGGTCCTACAATGAGCAGTTCTTC. Its translation: CSASGVGSRSYNEQFF.

This clonotype has more than one count but fewer than ten. This sequence joins TRBV24-1 and TRBJ2-1; D not certain. V was shortened by 4 bases and J by 0 bases, with 12 bases between the two germline ends. Germline CDR1 is KGHDR and CDR2 is SFDVKD. CDR3 size: 16 residues. CDR3 loop: CATSESLGSSYNEQFF. In nucleotides, the CDR3 is TGTGCCACCAGTGAGTCATTGGGAAGCTCCTACAATGAGCAGTTCTTC.

In this sample, this clonotype turned up a few times. The chain couples TRBV12-3 or TRBV12-4 to TRBJ2-2; weak D call: TRBD1 (5 bases). This CDR3 comprises 16 residues. V was cut by 6 bases and J by 0 bases, with 14 bases left in between. The CDR3 loop reads CASSHLPGTNTGELFF. The CDR3 nucleotides read TGTGCCAGCAGCCATTTACCAGGGACGAACACCGGGGAGCTGTTTTTT.

In its sample, this clonotype was seen a few times. The chain is built from TRBV5-1 and TRBJ2-7; D could derive from TRBD1 or TRBD2 (5 bases each). V lost 2 bases and J 6 bases, leaving 9 bases between the germline ends. The CDR3 contains 12 residues. Germline loops: CDR1 SGHRS, CDR2 YFSETQ. CDR3 residues: CASSLPGPEQYF. CDR3 in DNA: TGCGCCAGCAGCTTACCGGGACCCGAGCAGTACTTC.

The genes are TRBV30 and TRBJ1-1, with 9 positions matching TRBD1. With 3 bases clipped from V and 7 bases from J, the junction kept 21 bases outside the gene matches. Germline values: CDR1 GTSNPN, CDR2 SVGIG (reference sequence). This CDR3 region has 18 residues. The CDR3 region is CAWSNPLHLDRGYDEAFF. The CDR3 DNA reads TGTGCCTGGAGCAATCCCCTACACCTGGACAGGGGATATGATGAAGCTTTCTTT.

The genes are TRBV11-3 and TRBJ1-1; D is ambiguous. The CDR3 runs to 16 residues. Germline V lookup: CDR1 SGHNT, CDR2 YENEEA. V lost 1 base and J 1 base, leaving 13 bases between the germline ends. The CDR3 DNA reads TGTGCCAGCAGCTTAGTTCCCCTATCAGGGAACACTGAAGCTTTCTTT. Translation: CASSLVPLSGNTEAFF.

This sequence joins TRBV23-1 and TRBJ2-3; no clear D gene. TRBV23-1 is identified as an open reading frame with a role that is uncertain. V gave up 3 bases and J gave up 2 bases, with 3 bases separating them. This CDR3 contains 12 residues. CDR3 DNA: TGCGCCAGCAGTCATGTCACAGATACGCAGTATTTT. The encoded protein is CASSHVTDTQYF.

The chain uses TRBV7-9 and TRBJ1-2, with a possible D match to TRBD1 (5 bases). The germline V and J ends were trimmed by 0 bases and 2 bases, with 7 bases remaining between them. CDR1 is SEHNR, CDR2 FQNEAQ, per germline (reference sequence). The CDR3 runs 14 residues. Written as DNA, the CDR3 is TGTGCCAGCAGCTTAGCATCAGGGAACTATGGCTACACCTTC. Amino acids: CASSLASGNYGYTF.

V is TRBV18 and J is TRBJ1-2; 10 bases fit TRBD1. The CDR3 loop spans 16 amino acids. Trimming removed 5 bases from V and 8 bases from J; junction bases left unmatched: 14. Germline assignment: CDR1 KGHSH and CDR2 LQKENI. The CDR3 region has the DNA TGTGCCAGCTCATACACCGGGACAGGGGCGCCTAGGGGCTACACCTTC. Its translation: CASSYTGTGAPRGYTF.

The chain combines TRBV6-5 with TRBJ2-7; 7 nucleotides match TRBD1. In germline, CDR1 is MNHEY, CDR2 SVGAGI. This CDR3 has 15 residues. With 4 bases clipped from V and 0 bases from J, the junction kept 6 bases outside the gene matches. The CDR3 loop reads CASSSPGTDSYEQYF. The CDR3, as DNA: TGTGCCAGCAGTTCCCCCGGGACAGACTCCTACGAGCAGTACTTC.

V usage is TRBV2 and J usage is TRBJ1-1; D gene ambiguous. The CDR3 is 13 amino acids. The V end lost 10 bases, the J end lost 1 base, and 13 bases lay between the germline ends. Germline V gene lookup returns CDR1 SNHLY and CDR2 FYNNEI. CDR3 sequence (DNA): TGTGCCAACCGACCGCGCCAGAACACTGAAGCTTTCTTT. Its translation is CANRPRQNTEAFF.

The V gene is TRBV21-1, the J gene TRBJ2-7; TRBD1, the table's D call, was not compared with the DNA. TRBV21-1 is classified as a pseudogene. The CDR3 is 12 residues long. Here the CDR3 DNA reads TGTGCCAGCAGCAAAATACAGGGAGAGCAGTACTTC. This gives the protein CASSKIQGEQYF.